What follows describes a single TCR beta chain. Its antigen is unknown. No base quality values were provided; no much bigger clone lies one nucleotide off. Using the deep immunoSEQ assay, multiplex PCR amplified TCR CDR3 regions from genomic DNA. For each cell subset, the extracted genomic DNA was distributed evenly across all wells of several immunoSEQ 96-well plates, and each plate served as one replicate. Each replicate PCR for sorted subsets received about 210 ng genomic DNA, equal to around 32,000 T cell genomes. Purified libraries were quantified with a Qubit 3.0 fluorometer, sized on a Bioanalyzer 2100, and re-quantified with the KAPA Library Quantification kit. A separate single-read 150-cycle Illumina NextSeq 550 flow cell was used to sequence each immunoSEQ 96-well plate. Concerning the study's data processing: Because the immunoSEQ output included only junctional sequences and no quality scores, the filtering could not be the same as the filtering used for full-length reads. To assign V/J genes and CDR3, sequences were annotated against IMGT germline references using PyIR, a Python wrapper for IgBLAST v1.9. Reads were removed for weak V/J assignments (E-value above 1e-6), missing CDR3, stop codons, out-of-frame junctions, or ambiguous translated residues. V3J clonotypes were defined as sequences sharing an identical inferred V gene, J gene, and CDR3 amino acid sequence. To compute the percentage overlap between repertoires, the number of shared unique clonotypes was divided by the size of the smaller repertoire. RTK rarefaction, the Chao1 estimator, and Recon v2.1 estimates of unobserved clonotypes were used to assess repertoire richness. OLGA was used to compute generation probabilities for all TCRbeta clonotypes that the gDNA method yielded from several donors. TCRdb stores this immuneACCESS table with in-frame sequences only. Part of the clones is absent; in the studies checked, under half of the shortfall reflects unresolved V genes, and no reason is known for the rest. That table supplies the V and J calls and clone size; D and trimming were determined from the DNA. This sample is represented by about 1.5 million clones; around 98% of them were singletons. About 0.45% of the sample lies in the top ten.

Reading from cysteine to phenylalanine, the CDR3 counts 13 amino acids. CDR3 DNA is the only sequence kept; it has 39 bases, read in frame from the first base. The trim is 7 bases for V and 1 base for J, with a gap of 10 bases between the germline ends. For CDR1 and CDR2, the germline V gene (reference sequence) lists SEHNR and FQNEAQ. Donors were healthy HIV-negative adults with no recently reported acute infections or vaccinations. Only Caucasian adults living in Nashville, Tennessee, USA were represented among the donors. Magnetic negative selection was used to enrich CD4+ T cells, after which naive cells were positively selected on CD45RA and the negative fraction became the memory subset. Blood was obtained by leukapheresis, after which PBMCs were separated by Ficoll-Histopaque density gradient centrifugation and cryopreserved in liquid nitrogen vapor phase. Analytical flow cytometry was used to check the purity and quantity of every magnetically sorted T cell population. From each sorted fraction, genomic DNA was isolated and quantified by UV absorbance on a Nanodrop 2000c.

The sample belongs to a study of shared clonotypes between healthy human individuals (dated by TCRdb to about 2020). In the study overall: The cohort included three men and two women between 18 and 49 years of age. To estimate repertoire size and how much clonotypes are shared between individuals, the study performed deep sequencing of blood TCR repertoires from about 5 healthy adults. Between about 0.94 and 8.9 billion PBMCs per donor were obtained by leukapheresis. To increase sequencing depth and limit assay-specific biases, TCR repertoire library preparation and sequencing were carried out by different laboratories using diverse techniques. For each donor, CD4 naive and CD4 memory were each run on three plates, CD8 naive on two plates, and CD8 memory on one plate.

The paper's findings and limits, for the study overall: Naive subsets generally had larger estimated clonotype richness than memory subsets. Sampling was restricted to blood, and TCR repertoires in tissues likely differ from the TCR repertoires found in blood. Incomplete sequencing was indicated by rarefaction of sorted-subset datasets, despite the large sequencing depth. Because the study included a small number of donors, the genetic and exposure-history diversity represented was limited. Sharing across a few donors was observed for about 5% of naive CD4, over 3% of naive CD8, 2% to 2.5% of memory CD4, and less than 0.45% of memory CD8 clonotypes. Higher generation probabilities were observed for clonotypes shared by all four sorted-subset donors than for non-shared clonotypes. Pairwise subsampling led to the expectation that sequencing depth would affect the degree of clonotype sharing among donors.

The receptor was derived from a man aged 25 to 40 in good health. The sample comprised naive CD4+ T cells sorted from blood. This specimen's cell subset or site label, interpreted: CD45RA+ positively selected. The receptor chain draws on TRBV7-9 and TRBJ1-1; a confident D gene designation cannot be given. The CDR3 protein sequence reads: CASTLNTNTEAFF. The DNA sequence is as follows: TGTGCCAGCACCCTTAATACGAACACTGAAGCTTTCTTT.